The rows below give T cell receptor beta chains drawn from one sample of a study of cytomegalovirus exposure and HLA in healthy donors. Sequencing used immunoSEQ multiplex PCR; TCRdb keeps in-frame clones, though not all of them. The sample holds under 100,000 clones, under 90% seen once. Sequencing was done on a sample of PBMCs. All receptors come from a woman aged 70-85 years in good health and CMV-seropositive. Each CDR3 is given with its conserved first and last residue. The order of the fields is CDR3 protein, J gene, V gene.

cdr3_aa: CASSTTSWGKTQYF
j_call: TRBJ2-5
v_call: TRBV7-2

cdr3_aa: CASSPTSATSSYNEQFF
j_call: TRBJ2-1
v_call: TRBV7-6

cdr3_aa: CASSLGEIAVDEQYF
j_call: TRBJ2-7
v_call: TRBV11-3

cdr3_aa: CASSPARQGNQPQHF
j_call: TRBJ1-5
v_call: TRBV5-1

cdr3_aa: CASSLTQNVMAGEQFF
j_call: TRBJ2-1
v_call: TRBV7-3

cdr3_aa: CASSPRLAGAGNEQFF
j_call: TRBJ2-1
v_call: TRBV11-2

cdr3_aa: CASSLFQRGNEQFF
j_call: TRBJ2-1
v_call: TRBV7-6

cdr3_aa: CAWSAGPSEAFF
j_call: TRBJ1-1
v_call: TRBV30

cdr3_aa: CASSFQAGMITDTQYF
j_call: TRBJ2-3
v_call: TRBV5-1

cdr3_aa: CASRDSGRARDEQFF
j_call: TRBJ2-1
v_call: TRBV2

cdr3_aa: CASRGGQGGSDTQYF
j_call: TRBJ2-3
v_call: TRBV2

cdr3_aa: CASSILEGNEQFF
j_call: TRBJ2-1
v_call: TRBV6-4

cdr3_aa: CSGDRVNGYTF
j_call: TRBJ1-2
v_call: TRBV29-1

cdr3_aa: CSSSFRFTGESYNEQFF
j_call: TRBJ2-1
v_call: TRBV7-9

cdr3_aa: CAWIGGQLSNYGYTF
j_call: TRBJ1-2
v_call: TRBV30

cdr3_aa: CASSPQAGNYGYTF
j_call: TRBJ1-2
v_call: TRBV7-8

cdr3_aa: CASRPGLTGELFF
j_call: TRBJ2-2
v_call: TRBV9

cdr3_aa: CASSPQPLYNEQFF
j_call: TRBJ2-1
v_call: TRBV18

cdr3_aa: CASSQSGRVYNEQFF
j_call: TRBJ2-1
v_call: TRBV5-8

cdr3_aa: CAWDRGYEQYF
j_call: TRBJ2-7
v_call: TRBV30

cdr3_aa: CASTQTGMDYGYTF
j_call: TRBJ1-2
v_call: TRBV19

cdr3_aa: CASSLSRGAGEQYF
j_call: TRBJ2-7
v_call: TRBV4-3

cdr3_aa: CASSLETGLYEQYF
j_call: TRBJ2-7
v_call: TRBV5-1

cdr3_aa: CASSTPPERKSTDTQYF
j_call: TRBJ2-3
v_call: TRBV28

cdr3_aa: CASSVTSGSYNEQFF
j_call: TRBJ2-1
v_call: TRBV9

cdr3_aa: CATRSSSYEQYF
j_call: TRBJ2-7
v_call: TRBV7-9

cdr3_aa: CASSLPPGASGTDTQYF
j_call: TRBJ2-3
v_call: TRBV5-5

cdr3_aa: CASSPGDRGSPLHF
j_call: TRBJ1-6
v_call: TRBV7-3